This paragraph covers one T cell receptor (beta chain) sequence. Sequencing used immunoSEQ multiplex PCR; TCRdb keeps in-frame clones, though not all of them. The data hold approximately 68,000 clones, with roughly nine tenths observed a single time. The data were taken from a study of T cell changes during pregnancy in multiple sclerosis. This CDR3 region has 14 residues. V lost 5 bases and J lost 3, with 11 bases in between. CDR1 is WSHSY and CDR2 is SAAADI in the germline V gene. Sequencing used peripheral blood, obtained in the second trimester of pregnancy. This chain uses TRBV10-2 with TRBJ2-1, with D maybe TRBD1 (6 bases). The sequence came from a female donor with multiple sclerosis, enrolled in a pregnancy study. The CDR3: CASSYREFYNEQFF. In DNA form, the CDR3 reads TGCGCCAGCAGTTACAGGGAATTCTACAATGAGCAGTTCTTC.